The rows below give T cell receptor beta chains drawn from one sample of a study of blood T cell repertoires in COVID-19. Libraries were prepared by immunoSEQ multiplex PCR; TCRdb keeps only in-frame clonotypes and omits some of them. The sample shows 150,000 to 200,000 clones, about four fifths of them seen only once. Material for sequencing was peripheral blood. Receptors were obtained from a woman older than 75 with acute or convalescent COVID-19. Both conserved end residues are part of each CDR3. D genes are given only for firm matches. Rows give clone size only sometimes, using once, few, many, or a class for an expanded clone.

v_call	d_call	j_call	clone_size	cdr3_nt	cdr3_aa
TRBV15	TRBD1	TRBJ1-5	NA	TGTGCCACCAGCAGACAAGACAGGGGCGATCAGCCCCAGCATTTT	CATSRQDRGDQPQHF
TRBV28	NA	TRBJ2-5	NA	TGTGCCAGCAGTTTAGAGGAGACCCAGTACTTC	CASSLEETQYF
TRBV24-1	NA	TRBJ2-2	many	TGTGCCACCAGTGATCCCAGCGGGCACACCGGGGAGCTGTTTTTT	CATSDPSGHTGELFF
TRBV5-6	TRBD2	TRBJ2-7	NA	TGTGCCAGCAGAACCGGACTAGCGGGAGTCTACGAGCAGTACTTC	CASRTGLAGVYEQYF
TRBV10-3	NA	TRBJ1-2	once	TGTGCCATCCGGAGGGAGGACTATGGCTACACCTTC	CAIRREDYGYTF
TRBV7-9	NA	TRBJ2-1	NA	TGTGCCAGCAGCTTAGTCTTTGGGCAGGGATCCTACAATGAGCAGTTCTTC	CASSLVFGQGSYNEQFF
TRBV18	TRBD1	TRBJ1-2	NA	TGTGCCAGCTCCCCTGACGACAGGGGGTATGGCTACACCTTC	CASSPDDRGYGYTF
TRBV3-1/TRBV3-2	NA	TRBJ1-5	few	TGTGCCAGCAGCCCTACTAGCAATCAGCCCCAGCATTTT	CASSPTSNQPQHF
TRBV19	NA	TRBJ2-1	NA	TGTGCCAGTAGTATTGAGGCAGCCTCCTACAATGAGCAGTTCTTC	CASSIEAASYNEQFF
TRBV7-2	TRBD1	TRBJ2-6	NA	TGTGCCAGCAGCAGAGGTAGGACAGGGGAAGGTGGGGCCAACGTCCTGACTTTC	CASSRGRTGEGGANVLTF
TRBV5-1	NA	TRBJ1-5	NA	TGCGCCAGCAGGAACCGGAGCAATCAGCCCCAGCATTTT	CASRNRSNQPQHF
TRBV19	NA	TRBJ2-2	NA	TGTGCCAGTAGGCTGAGGGAGGCAGTCACCGGGGAGCTGTTTTTT	CASRLREAVTGELFF
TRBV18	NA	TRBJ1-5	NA	TGTGCCAGCTCACCACCGGGGCTTCAGCCCCAGCATTTT	CASSPPGLQPQHF
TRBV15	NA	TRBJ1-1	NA	TGTGCCACCAGCAGAGACACGGGAGCCCTCGGGTTCACTGAAGCTTTCTTT	CATSRDTGALGFTEAFF
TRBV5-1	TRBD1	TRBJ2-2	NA	TGCGCCAGCAGCTTGGGGATCCGGGACAGGAGATTCACCGGGGAGCTGTTTTTT	CASSLGIRDRRFTGELFF
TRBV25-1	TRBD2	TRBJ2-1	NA	TGTGCCAGCAGTGTACTAGCGGGGGGACCCAATGAGCAGTTCTTC	CASSVLAGGPNEQFF
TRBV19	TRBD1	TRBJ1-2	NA	TGTGCCAGTAGGACACAGGGGGCGGATGGCTACACCTTC	CASRTQGADGYTF
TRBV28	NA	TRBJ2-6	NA	TGTGCCAGCAGCCTTTTTACAGGGTCGGGGGCCAACGTCCTGACTTTC	CASSLFTGSGANVLTF
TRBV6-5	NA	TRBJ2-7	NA	TGTGCCAGCAGTAACTGGGGGGAGTCCGAGCAGTACTTC	CASSNWGESEQYF
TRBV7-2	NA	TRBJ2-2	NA	TGTGCCAGCAGCTTAGCCCTCCGGGACAGGGGGCTAGCGGGGGGTAGGACCGGGGAGCTGTTTTTT	CASSLALRDRGLAGGRTGELFF
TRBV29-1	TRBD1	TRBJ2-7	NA	TGCAGCGTTGAAGAAGGGACAGGGTTCGAGCAGTACTTC	CSVEEGTGFEQYF
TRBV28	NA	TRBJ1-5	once	TGTGCCAGCAGTACCGGACATGTGGGCAATCAGCCCCAGCATTTT	CASSTGHVGNQPQHF
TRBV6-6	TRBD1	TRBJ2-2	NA	TGTGCCAGCAGTGGGGGGACAGGGGGCGGAACCGGGGAGCTGTTTTTT	CASSGGTGGGTGELFF
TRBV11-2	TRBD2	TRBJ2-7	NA	TGTGCCAGCAGCCCCGGTCTAGCGGACCCCGGTTTCGAGCAGTACTTC	CASSPGLADPGFEQYF